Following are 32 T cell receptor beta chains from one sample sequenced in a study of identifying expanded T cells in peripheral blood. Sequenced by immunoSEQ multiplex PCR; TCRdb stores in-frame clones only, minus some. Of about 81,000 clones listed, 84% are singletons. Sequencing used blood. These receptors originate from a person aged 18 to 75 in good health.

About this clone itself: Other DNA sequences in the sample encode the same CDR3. The CDR3 sequence: CASSQVSGRSYNEQFF. CDR3 DNA: TGCGCCAGCAGCCAAGTGTCCGGAAGGTCCTACAATGAGCAGTTCTTC. This chain links TRBV4-1 with TRBJ2-1, with D unresolved. In germline, CDR1 is MGHRA, CDR2 YSYEKL. The length of the CDR3 is 16 residues. Trimming removed 1 base from V and 1 base from J, with 11 bases in between.

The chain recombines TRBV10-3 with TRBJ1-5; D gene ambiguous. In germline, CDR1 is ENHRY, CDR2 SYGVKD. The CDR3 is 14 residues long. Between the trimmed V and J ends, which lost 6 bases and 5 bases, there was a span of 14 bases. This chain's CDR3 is CAIRVEGADQPQHF. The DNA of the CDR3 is TGTGCCATCAGAGTCGAGGGAGCGGATCAGCCCCAGCATTTT.

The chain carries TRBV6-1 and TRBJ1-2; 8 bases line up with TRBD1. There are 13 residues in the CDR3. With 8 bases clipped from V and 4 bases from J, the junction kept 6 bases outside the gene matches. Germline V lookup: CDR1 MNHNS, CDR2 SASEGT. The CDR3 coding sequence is TGTGCCAGCTTCGGACAGGGCGGCTATGGCTACACCTTC. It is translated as CASFGQGGYGYTF.

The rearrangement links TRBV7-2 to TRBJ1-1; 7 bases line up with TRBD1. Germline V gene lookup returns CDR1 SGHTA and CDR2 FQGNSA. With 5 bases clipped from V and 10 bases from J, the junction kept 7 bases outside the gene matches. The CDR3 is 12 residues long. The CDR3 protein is CASSQDRVRAFF. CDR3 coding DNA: TGTGCCAGCAGCCAAGACAGGGTCAGAGCTTTCTTT. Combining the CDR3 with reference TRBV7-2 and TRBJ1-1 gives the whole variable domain GAGVSQSPSNKVTEKGKDVELRCDPISGHTALYWYRQSLGQGLEFLIYFQGNSAPDKSGLPSDRFSAERTGGSVSTLTIQRTQQEDSAVYLCASSQDRVRAFFGQGTRLTVV.

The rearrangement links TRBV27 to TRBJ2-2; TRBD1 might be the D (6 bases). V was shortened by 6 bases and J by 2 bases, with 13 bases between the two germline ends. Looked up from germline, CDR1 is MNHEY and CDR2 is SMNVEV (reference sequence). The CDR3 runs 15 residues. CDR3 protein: CASRTTGTNTGELFF. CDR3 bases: TGTGCCAGCAGGACGACAGGCACTAACACCGGGGAGCTGTTTTTT.

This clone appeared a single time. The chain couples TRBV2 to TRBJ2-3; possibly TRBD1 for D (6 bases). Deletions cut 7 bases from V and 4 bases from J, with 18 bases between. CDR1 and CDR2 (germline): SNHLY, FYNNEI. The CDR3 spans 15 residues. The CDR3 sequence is CASNQNQGLADTQYF. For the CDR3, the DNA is TGTGCCAGCAACCAGAATCAGGGGCTCGCAGATACGCAGTATTTT.

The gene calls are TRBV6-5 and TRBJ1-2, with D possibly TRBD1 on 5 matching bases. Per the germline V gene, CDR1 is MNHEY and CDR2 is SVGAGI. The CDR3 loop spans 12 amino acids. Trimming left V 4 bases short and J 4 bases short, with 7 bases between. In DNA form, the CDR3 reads TGTGCCAGCAGTTCCGGGACCTATGGCTACACCTTC. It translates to CASSSGTYGYTF.

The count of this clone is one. In nucleotides, the CDR3 is TGTGCCAGCACTAATGGTCAGGGGTTTAGCACAGATACGCAGTATTTT. This encodes CASTNGQGFSTDTQYF. This chain joins TRBV27 and TRBJ2-3, with D possibly TRBD1 on 6 matching bases. CDR1 and CDR2 from the germline V gene are MNHEY and SMNVEV (reference sequence). Trimming left V 7 bases short and J 0 bases short, with 17 bases between. This CDR3 is 16 amino acids long.

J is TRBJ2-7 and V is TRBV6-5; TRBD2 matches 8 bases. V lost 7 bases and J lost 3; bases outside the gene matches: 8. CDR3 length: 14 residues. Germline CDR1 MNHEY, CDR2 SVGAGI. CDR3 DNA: TGTGCCAGCACTCGGGATAGCGGGAACTACGAGCAGTACTTC. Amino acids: CASTRDSGNYEQYF.

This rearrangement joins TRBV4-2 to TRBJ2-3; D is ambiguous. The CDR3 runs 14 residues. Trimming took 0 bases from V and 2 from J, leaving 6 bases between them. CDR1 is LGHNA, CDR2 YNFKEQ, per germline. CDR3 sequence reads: CASSQDLPTDTQYF. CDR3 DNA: TGTGCCAGCAGCCAAGACCTACCCACAGATACGCAGTATTTT.

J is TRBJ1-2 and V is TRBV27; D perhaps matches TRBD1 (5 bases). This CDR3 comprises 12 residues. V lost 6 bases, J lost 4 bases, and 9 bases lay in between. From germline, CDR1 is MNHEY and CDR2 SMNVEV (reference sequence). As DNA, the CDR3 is TGTGCCAGCAGGGGGACGGGCTATGGCTACACCTTC. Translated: CASRGTGYGYTF.

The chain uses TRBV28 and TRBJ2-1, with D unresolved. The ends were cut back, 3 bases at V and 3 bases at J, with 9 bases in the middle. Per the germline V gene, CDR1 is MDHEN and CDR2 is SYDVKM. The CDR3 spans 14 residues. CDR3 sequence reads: CASSFLEGYNEQFF. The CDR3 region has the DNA TGTGCCAGCAGTTTCCTTGAAGGCTACAATGAGCAGTTCTTC. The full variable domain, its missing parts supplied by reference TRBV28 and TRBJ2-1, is DVKVTQSSRYLVKRTGEKVFLECVQDMDHENMFWYRQDPGLGLRLIYFSYDVKMKEKGDIPEGYSVSREKKERFSLILESASTNQTSMYLCASSFLEGYNEQFFGPGTRLTVL.

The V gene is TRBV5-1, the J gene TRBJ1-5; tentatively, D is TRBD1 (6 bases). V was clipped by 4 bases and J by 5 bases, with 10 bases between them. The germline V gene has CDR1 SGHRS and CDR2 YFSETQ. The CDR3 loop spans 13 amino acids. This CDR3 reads CASSGGGDQPQHF. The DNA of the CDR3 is TGCGCCAGCAGCGGAGGGGGGGATCAGCCCCAGCATTTT.

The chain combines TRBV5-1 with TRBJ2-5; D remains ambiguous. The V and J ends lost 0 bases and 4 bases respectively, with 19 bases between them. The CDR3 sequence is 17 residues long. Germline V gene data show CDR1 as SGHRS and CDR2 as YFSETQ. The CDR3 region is CASSLGFGVAERETQYF. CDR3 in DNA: TGCGCCAGCAGCTTGGGCTTTGGGGTAGCTGAACGAGAGACCCAGTACTTC.

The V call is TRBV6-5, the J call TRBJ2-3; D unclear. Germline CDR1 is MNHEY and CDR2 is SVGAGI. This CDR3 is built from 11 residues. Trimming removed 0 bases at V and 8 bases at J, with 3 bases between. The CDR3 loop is CASSYSGTQYF. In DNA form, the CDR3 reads TGTGCCAGCAGTTACTCGGGTACGCAGTATTTT.

The CDR3 spells CASGYGTGVNQPQHF. The CDR3 DNA reads TGTGCTAGTGGTTACGGGACAGGGGTCAATCAGCCCCAGCATTTT. V and J are TRBV12-5 and TRBJ1-5, with 10 nucleotides matching TRBD1. Germline assignment: CDR1 LGHNT and CDR2 FRNRAP. Trimming took 4 bases from V and 3 from J; bases not matched to a gene: 3. CDR3 length: 15 residues.

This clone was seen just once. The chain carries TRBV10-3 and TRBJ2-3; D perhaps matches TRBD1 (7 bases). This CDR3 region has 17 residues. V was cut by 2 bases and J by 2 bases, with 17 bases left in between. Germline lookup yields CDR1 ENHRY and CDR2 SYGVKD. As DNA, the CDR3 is TGTGCCATCAGTGAGGCCAGGGGGGCTGGGGACACAGATACGCAGTATTTT. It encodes CAISEARGAGDTDTQYF.

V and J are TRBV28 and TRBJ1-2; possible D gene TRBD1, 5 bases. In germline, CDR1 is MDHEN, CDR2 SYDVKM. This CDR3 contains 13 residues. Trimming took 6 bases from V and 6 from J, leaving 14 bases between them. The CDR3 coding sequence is TGTGCCAGCAGCAATAGCGGGGCAAATGGCTACACCTTC. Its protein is CASSNSGANGYTF.

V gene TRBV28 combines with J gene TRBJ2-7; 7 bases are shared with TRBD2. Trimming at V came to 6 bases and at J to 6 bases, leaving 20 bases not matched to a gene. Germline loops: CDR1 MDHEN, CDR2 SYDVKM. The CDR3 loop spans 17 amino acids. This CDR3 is CASRVAPRSSGDGEQYF. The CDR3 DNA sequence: TGTGCCAGCAGAGTAGCCCCCCGGTCTAGCGGTGACGGCGAGCAGTACTTC.

In DNA, the CDR3 is TGTGCCAGCAGCCCGGACACTACGGACTATGGCTACACCTTC. Translated, it gives CASSPDTTDYGYTF. The chain combines TRBV5-6 with TRBJ1-2; D perhaps matches TRBD1 (5 bases). Germline V gene data show CDR1 as SGHDT and CDR2 as YYEEEE. The CDR3 has 14 amino acids. Trimming removed 4 bases from V and 3 bases from J, with 13 bases in between.

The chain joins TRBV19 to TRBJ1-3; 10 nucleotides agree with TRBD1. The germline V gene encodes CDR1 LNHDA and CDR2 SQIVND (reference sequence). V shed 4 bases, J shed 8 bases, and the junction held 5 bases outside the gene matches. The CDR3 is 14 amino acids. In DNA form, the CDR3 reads TGTGCCAGTAGTACCCCAGGACAGGGGGACACCATATATTTT. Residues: CASSTPGQGDTIYF.

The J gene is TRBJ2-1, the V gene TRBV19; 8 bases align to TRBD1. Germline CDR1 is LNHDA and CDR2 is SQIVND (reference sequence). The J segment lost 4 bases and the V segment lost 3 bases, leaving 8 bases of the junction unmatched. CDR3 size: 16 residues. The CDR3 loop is CASSISGTGVYNEQFF. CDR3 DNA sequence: TGTGCCAGTAGTATCAGTGGGACAGGAGTGTACAATGAGCAGTTCTTC.

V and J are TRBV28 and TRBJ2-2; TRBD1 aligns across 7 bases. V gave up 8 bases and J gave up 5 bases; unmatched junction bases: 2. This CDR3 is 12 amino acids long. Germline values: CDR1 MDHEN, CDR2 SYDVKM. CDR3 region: CASQGETGELFF. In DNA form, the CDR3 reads TGTGCCAGCCAGGGGGAAACCGGGGAGCTGTTTTTT. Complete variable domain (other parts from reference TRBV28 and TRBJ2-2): DVKVTQSSRYLVKRTGEKVFLECVQDMDHENMFWYRQDPGLGLRLIYFSYDVKMKEKGDIPEGYSVSREKKERFSLILESASTNQTSMYLCASQGETGELFFGEGSRLTVL.

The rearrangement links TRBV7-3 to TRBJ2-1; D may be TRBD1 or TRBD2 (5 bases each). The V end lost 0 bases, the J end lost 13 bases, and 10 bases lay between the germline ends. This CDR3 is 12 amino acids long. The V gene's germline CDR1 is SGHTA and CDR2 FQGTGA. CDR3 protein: CASSLTMGVQFF. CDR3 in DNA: TGTGCCAGCAGCTTAACTATGGGGGTTCAGTTCTTC.

The CDR3 region is CASSGLAADTQYF. The CDR3 DNA reads TGTGCCAGCAGCGGACTAGCGGCAGATACGCAGTATTTT. The chain couples TRBV7-2 to TRBJ2-3; 10 nucleotides match TRBD2. Germline CDR1 reads SGHTA; CDR2 reads FQGNSA. Germline trimming cut 5 bases from V and 4 bases from J; bases unmatched to any gene: 0. This CDR3 region has 13 residues.

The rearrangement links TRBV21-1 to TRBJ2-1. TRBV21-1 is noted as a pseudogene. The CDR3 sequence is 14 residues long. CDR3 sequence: CASSRGKGSNEQFF. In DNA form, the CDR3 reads TGTGCCAGCAGCAGAGGTAAGGGGAGCAATGAGCAGTTCTTC.

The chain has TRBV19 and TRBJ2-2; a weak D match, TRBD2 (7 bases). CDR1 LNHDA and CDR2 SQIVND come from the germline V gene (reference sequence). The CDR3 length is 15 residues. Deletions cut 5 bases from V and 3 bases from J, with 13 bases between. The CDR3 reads CASSPSGGYTGELFF. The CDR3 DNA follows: TGTGCCAGTAGTCCGTCGGGGGGCTACACCGGGGAGCTGTTTTTT. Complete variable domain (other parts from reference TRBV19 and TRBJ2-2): DGGITQSPKYLFRKEGQNVTLSCEQNLNHDAMYWYRQDPGQGLRLIYYSQIVNDFQKGDIAEGYSVSREKKESFPLTVTSAQKNPTAFYLCASSPSGGYTGELFFGEGSRLTVL.

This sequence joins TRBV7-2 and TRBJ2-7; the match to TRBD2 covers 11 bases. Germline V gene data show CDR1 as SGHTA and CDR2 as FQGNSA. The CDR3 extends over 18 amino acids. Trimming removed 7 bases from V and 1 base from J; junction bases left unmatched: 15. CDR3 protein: CASIPSVGLAGGSYEQYF. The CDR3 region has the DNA TGTGCCAGCATCCCCTCAGTTGGGCTAGCGGGAGGTTCCTACGAGCAGTACTTC.

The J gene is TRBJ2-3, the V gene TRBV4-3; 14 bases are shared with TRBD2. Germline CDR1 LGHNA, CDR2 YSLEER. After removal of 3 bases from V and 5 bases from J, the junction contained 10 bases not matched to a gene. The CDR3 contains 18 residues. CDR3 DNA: TGCGCCAGCAGCCATCGCTCCGGGACTAGCGGGAGCGGAGATACGCAGTATTTT. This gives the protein CASSHRSGTSGSGDTQYF.

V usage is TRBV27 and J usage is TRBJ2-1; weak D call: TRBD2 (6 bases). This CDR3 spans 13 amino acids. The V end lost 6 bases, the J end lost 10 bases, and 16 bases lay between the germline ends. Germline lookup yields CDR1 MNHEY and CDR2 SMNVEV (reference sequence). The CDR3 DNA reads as TGTGCCAGCAGCCCCCAGGTTGCGGGAGAGCAGTTCTTC. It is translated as CASSPQVAGEQFF.

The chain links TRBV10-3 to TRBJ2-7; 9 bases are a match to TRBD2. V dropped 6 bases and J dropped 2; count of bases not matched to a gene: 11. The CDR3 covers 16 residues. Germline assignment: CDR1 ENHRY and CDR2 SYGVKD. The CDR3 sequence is CAIREASGTPPYEQYF. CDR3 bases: TGTGCCATCAGAGAGGCTAGCGGGACCCCACCCTACGAGCAGTACTTC.

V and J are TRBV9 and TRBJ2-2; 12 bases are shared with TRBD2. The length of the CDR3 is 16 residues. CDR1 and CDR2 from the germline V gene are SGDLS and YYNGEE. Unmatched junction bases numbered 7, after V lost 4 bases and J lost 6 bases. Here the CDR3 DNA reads TGTGCCAGCAGCCCTATTCTAGCGGGAGGGTCCGGGGAGCTGTTTTTT. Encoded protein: CASSPILAGGSGELFF.